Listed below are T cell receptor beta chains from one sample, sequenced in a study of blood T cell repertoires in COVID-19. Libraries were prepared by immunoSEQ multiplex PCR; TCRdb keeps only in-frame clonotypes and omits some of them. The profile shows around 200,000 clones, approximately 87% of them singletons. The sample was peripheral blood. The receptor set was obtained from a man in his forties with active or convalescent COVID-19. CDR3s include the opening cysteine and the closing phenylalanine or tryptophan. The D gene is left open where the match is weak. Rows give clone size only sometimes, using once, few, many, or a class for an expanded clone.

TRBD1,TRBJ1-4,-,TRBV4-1,TGCGCCAGCAGCCAGCTCGGATTTACAGGGGGTTTAAAGGAAAAACTGTTTTTT,CASSQLGFTGGLKEKLFF
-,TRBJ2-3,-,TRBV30,TGTGCCTGGAGTGTCCTCCGGGATACGCAGTATTTT,CAWSVLRDTQYF
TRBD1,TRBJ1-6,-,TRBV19,TGTGCCAGTAGTCCCTCCGCCGGGACAGCCAACCCAAATAATTCACCCCTCCACTTT,CASSPSAGTANPNNSPLHF
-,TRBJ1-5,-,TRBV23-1,TGCGCCAGCAGTCAATCTCCCCCAGGGTGCAATCAGCCCCAGCATTTT,CASSQSPPGCNQPQHF
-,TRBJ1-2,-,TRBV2,TGTGCCAGTAGACAGGATGATAACTATGGCTACACCTTC,CASRQDDNYGYTF
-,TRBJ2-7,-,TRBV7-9,TGTGCCAGCAGCTTAGGAGACATAAATTACTACGAGCAGTACTTC,CASSLGDINYYEQYF
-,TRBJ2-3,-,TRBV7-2,TGTGCCAGCAGCCGCGGCAGCACAGATACGCAGTATTTT,CASSRGSTDTQYF
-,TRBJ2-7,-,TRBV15,TGTGCCACCACCCCCTCGCGGGGATCCTACGAGCAGTACTTC,CATTPSRGSYEQYF
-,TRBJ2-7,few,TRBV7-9,TGTGCCAGCAGCTCGGACAGTTCCTACGAGCAGTACTTC,CASSSDSSYEQYF
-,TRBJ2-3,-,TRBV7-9,TGTGCCAGCACCCGTGGCCCAGAGATAGCGGCAGATACGCAGTATTTT,CASTRGPEIAADTQYF
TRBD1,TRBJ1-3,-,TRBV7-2,TGTGCCAGCAGCCCCGCGGACAGGGCATACACCATATATTTT,CASSPADRAYTIYF
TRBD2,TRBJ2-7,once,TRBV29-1,TGCAGCGTTCGCGGACTAGCTGCCTACGAGCAGTACTTC,CSVRGLAAYEQYF
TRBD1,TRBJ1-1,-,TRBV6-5,TGTGCCAGCAGAGACGCAGGGGGATTGAACACTGAAGCTTTCTTT,CASRDAGGLNTEAFF
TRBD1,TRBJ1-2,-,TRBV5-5,TGTGCCAGCACCACGGGGGACAGGGGAGGGGTTGGCTACACCTTC,CASTTGDRGGVGYTF
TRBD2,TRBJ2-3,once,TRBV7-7,TGTGCTAGCAGCTTACTCCCGGGACTAGGAGCAGATACGCAGTATTTT,CASSLLPGLGADTQYF
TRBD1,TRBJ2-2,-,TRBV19,TGTGCCAGTAGTATACAAGGGACAGGGTGGACCGGGGAGCTGTTTTTT,CASSIQGTGWTGELFF
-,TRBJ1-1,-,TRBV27,TGTGCCAGCAGCCTACTAACAGGGAGAGGTGAAGCTTTCTTT,CASSLLTGRGEAFF
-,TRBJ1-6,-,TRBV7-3,TGTGCCAGCAGCTTAGAGTCACCCCTCCACTTT,CASSLESPLHF
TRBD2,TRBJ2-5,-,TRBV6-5,TGTGCCAGCCGGGGAGCGGGGGCCCAAGAGACCCAGTACTTC,CASRGAGAQETQYF
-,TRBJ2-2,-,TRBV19,TGTGCCAGTAGTATCCACAGCGAAGGGGCCGGGGAGCTGTTTTTT,CASSIHSEGAGELFF
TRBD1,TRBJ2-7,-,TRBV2,TGTGCCAGCAGTGGTGACAGGGGGCTCGAGCAGTACTTC,CASSGDRGLEQYF
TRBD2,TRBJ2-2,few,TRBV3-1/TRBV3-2,TGTGCCAGCAGCCCTGCGGGGGGGACGGCCGGGGAGCTGTTTTTT,CASSPAGGTAGELFF
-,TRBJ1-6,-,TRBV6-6,TGTGCCAGCACCAGGGACTTCTCCTATAATTCACCCCTCCACTTT,CASTRDFSYNSPLHF
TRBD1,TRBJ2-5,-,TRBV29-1,TGCAGCGAGAGGGACAGGGGGCTAGAGACCCAGTACTTC,CSERDRGLETQYF
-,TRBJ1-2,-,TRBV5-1,TGCGCCAGCAGCCTACAGGGAGAAAGAATGTTTGGCTACACCTTC,CASSLQGERMFGYTF
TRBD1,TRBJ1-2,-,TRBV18,TGTGCCAGCTCACCTCAGGACAGGGAGGGTGGCTACACCTTC,CASSPQDREGGYTF
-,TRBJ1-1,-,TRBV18,TGTGCCAGCTCACCCAACCTAGCAGGGGCGTCAACTGAAGCTTTCTTT,CASSPNLAGASTEAFF
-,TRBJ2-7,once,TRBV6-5,TGTGCCAGCAGTTACGCAGGACAGCCGGTGGGGTACGAGCAGTACTTC,CASSYAGQPVGYEQYF
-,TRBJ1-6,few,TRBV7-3,TGTGCCAGCAGCTTAATCCGGGGGGCAGGTTCACCCCTCCACTTT,CASSLIRGAGSPLHF
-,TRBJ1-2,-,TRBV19,TGTGCCAGTAGTATGGACAGAGGAAACTATGGCTACACCTTC,CASSMDRGNYGYTF
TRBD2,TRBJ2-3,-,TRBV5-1,TGCGCCAGCAGCTTAAGCGGGGGGACCTCAACAGATACGCAGTATTTT,CASSLSGGTSTDTQYF
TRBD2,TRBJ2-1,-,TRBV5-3,TGTGCCGAGGCGTTTAAGCGGGGTGGGTTCTTC,CAEAFKRGGFF
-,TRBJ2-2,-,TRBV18,TGTGCCAGCTCACCATGGAGACAGGACACCGGGGAGCTGTTTTTT,CASSPWRQDTGELFF
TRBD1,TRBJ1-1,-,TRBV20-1,TGCAGTGCTAGTATACAGGGGAAGAACACTGAAGCTTTCTTT,CSASIQGKNTEAFF
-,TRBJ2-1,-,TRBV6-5,TGTGCCAGCGCGAGGGAAGGAAGATGGAGCAATGAGCAGTTCTTC,CASAREGRWSNEQFF
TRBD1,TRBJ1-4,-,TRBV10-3,TGTGCCATCAGTACCGGGACAGGGGGCACTAATGAAAAACTGTTTTTT,CAISTGTGGTNEKLFF
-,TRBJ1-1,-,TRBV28,TGTGCCAGCAATATCCCGGGACAGAACACTGAAGCTTTCTTT,CASNIPGQNTEAFF
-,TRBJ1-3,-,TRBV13,TGTGCCAGCAGCTTAGGGGTAAACGGTGGAAACACCATATATTTT,CASSLGVNGGNTIYF
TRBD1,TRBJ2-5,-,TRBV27,TGTGCCAGCAGTCTCCGGACAGGGGAAGAGACCCAGTACTTC,CASSLRTGEETQYF
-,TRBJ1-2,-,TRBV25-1,TGTGCCAGCCTTAAAGGGGGAACTAACTATGGCTACACCTTC,CASLKGGTNYGYTF
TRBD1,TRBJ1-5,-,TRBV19,TGTGCCAGTGGACAGGGGGCAGGACAGCCCCAGCATTTT,CASGQGAGQPQHF
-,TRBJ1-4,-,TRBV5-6,TGTGCCAGCAGCCCACGGGACAACCTTAATGAAAAACTGTTTTTT,CASSPRDNLNEKLFF
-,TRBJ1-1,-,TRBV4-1,TGCGCCAGCAGCCAAGTACAGATGAACACTGAAGCTTTCTTT,CASSQVQMNTEAFF
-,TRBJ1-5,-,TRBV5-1,TGCGCCAGCAGCCCAGACTTCGGATATCAGCCCCAGCATTTT,CASSPDFGYQPQHF
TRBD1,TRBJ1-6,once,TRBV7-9,TGTGCCAGCAGCTTACCCCCGACAGGGCATGTTTCACCCCTCCACTTT,CASSLPPTGHVSPLHF
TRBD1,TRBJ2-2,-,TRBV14,TGTGCCAGCAGACCCAACGGACAGGGGGTCGGGGAGCTGTTTTTT,CASRPNGQGVGELFF
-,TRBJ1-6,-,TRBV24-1,TGTGCCACCAGTGATTTGCAGGGCGCTAGGTCACCCCTCCACTTT,CATSDLQGARSPLHF
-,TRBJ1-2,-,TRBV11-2,TGTGCCAGCAGCTTAGCTTCAGGGTCAAAGTATGGCTACACCTTC,CASSLASGSKYGYTF
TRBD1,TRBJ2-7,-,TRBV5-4,TGTGCCAGCAGCTTCGACAGGGGACAAGGCGAGCAGTACTTC,CASSFDRGQGEQYF
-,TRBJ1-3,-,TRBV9,TGTGCCAGCAGCGTAATGAGTAGCTCTGGAAACACCATATATTTT,CASSVMSSSGNTIYF
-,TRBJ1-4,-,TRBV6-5,TGTGCCAGCAGGGGAATGGGACACCTTAATGAAAAACTGTTTTTT,CASRGMGHLNEKLFF
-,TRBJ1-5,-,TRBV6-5,TGTGCCAGCCGGCGGGTCCGAAATCAGCCCCAGCATTTT,CASRRVRNQPQHF
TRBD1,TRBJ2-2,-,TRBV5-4,TGTGCCAGCAGCTTGGGTGGGACAGGGGGCACCGGGGAGCTGTTTTTT,CASSLGGTGGTGELFF
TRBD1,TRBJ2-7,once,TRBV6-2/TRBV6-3,TGTGCCAGCAGTTACTACCCGTCGACAGGGAAGAACCACGAGCAGTACTTC,CASSYYPSTGKNHEQYF
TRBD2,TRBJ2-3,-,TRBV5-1,TGCGCCAGCAGCTTGGAGGGACTAGCGACAGATACGCAGTATTTT,CASSLEGLATDTQYF
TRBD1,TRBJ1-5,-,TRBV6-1,TGTGCCAGCAGTGAACGGACAGGGGGCGGTCAGCCCCAGCATTTT,CASSERTGGGQPQHF
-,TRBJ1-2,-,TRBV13,TGTGCCAGCAGCTCAGAGGCCGGAGGCTACACCTTC,CASSSEAGGYTF
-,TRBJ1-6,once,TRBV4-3,TGCGCCAGCAGCCAAGATTTGAGCTCCTATAATTCACCCCTCCACTTT,CASSQDLSSYNSPLHF
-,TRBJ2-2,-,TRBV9,TGTGCCAGCAGCGTAGAGTCGGCGAACACCGGGGAGCTGTTTTTT,CASSVESANTGELFF
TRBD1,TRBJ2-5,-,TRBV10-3,TGTGCCAGCCGACAGGGTTTAAGGGAGACCCAGTACTTC,CASRQGLRETQYF